Each of the 32 T cell receptor beta chains below was sequenced from the same sample in a study of T-cell memory formation after mild COVID-19. Via MiXCR, TCRdb re-called the 5' RACE reads, giving one row per CDR3 protein. In the table there are around 430,000 distinct CDR3 sequences, approximately 16% of which are singletons. The sequenced sample consisted of PBMCs or a T cell subset sorted from them (not recorded which). These receptors all come from a man aged 18 to 30 who had mild COVID-19 (a few samples of this study predate the infection). Cell type and time point are not known.

The DNA for the CDR3 is TGTGCCAGCAGGCCCTTGGACAGCTACGAGCAGTACGTC. Its protein product is CASRPLDSYEQYV. V is TRBV28 and J is TRBJ2-7; D might be TRBD1 (6 bases). The germline V gene encodes CDR1 MDHEN and CDR2 SYDVKM. This CDR3 region has 13 residues. Trimming shortened V by 6 bases and J by 3 bases, and 12 bases separated the two germline ends.

This clonotype was observed a handful of times. As DNA, the CDR3 is TGTGCCAGCTCCAAACTAGCTGACAATGAGCAGTTCTTC. Translating gives CASSKLADNEQFF. This sequence joins TRBV7-8 and TRBJ2-1; D is perhaps TRBD2 (6 bases). The CDR3 runs to 13 residues. Germline assignment: CDR1 SGHVS and CDR2 FQNEAQ. V lost 8 bases and J 5 bases, leaving 13 bases between the germline ends.

The chain recombines TRBV20-1 with TRBJ2-1; TRBD1 matches at 8 bases. J lost 7 bases, V lost 2 bases, and 13 bases had no gene match. The CDR3 has 16 residues. Germline lookup yields CDR1 DFQATT and CDR2 SNEGSKA (reference sequence). CDR3 residues: CSARPPPGQDPNEQFF. CDR3 nucleotides: TGCAGTGCTAGACCCCCTCCGGGACAGGATCCTAATGAGCAGTTCTTC.

The chain carries TRBV5-1 and TRBJ2-1; D tentatively fits TRBD1 or TRBD2 (5 bases each). V dropped 0 bases and J dropped 7 bases, with 14 bases sitting between them. Germline lookup yields CDR1 SGHRS and CDR2 YFSETQ. CDR3 length: 15 residues. CDR3 amino acids: CASSLAGTDSNEQFF. The CDR3 nucleotides are TGCGCCAGCAGCTTGGCCGGGACGGATTCAAATGAGCAGTTCTTC.

This clonotype was detected many times. The chain is built from TRBV5-6 and TRBJ2-5, with a possible D match to TRBD2 (6 bases). There are 14 residues in the CDR3. Germline CDR1 SGHDT, CDR2 YYEEEE. V was shortened by 4 bases and J by 5 bases, with 15 bases between the two germline ends. CDR3 sequence: CASSLLGGKETQYF. CDR3 coding DNA: TGTGCCAGCAGCCTCCTTGGGGGGAAGGAGACCCAGTACTTC.

In its sample, this clonotype was seen a few times. The rearrangement links TRBV7-2 to TRBJ2-5; D possibly corresponds to TRBD2 (5 bases). Germline CDR1 and CDR2: SGHTA and FQGNSA. V dropped 5 bases and J dropped 5 bases, with 18 bases sitting between them. The CDR3 is 15 amino acids. CDR3 in amino acids: CASSRYPAGEETQYF. The CDR3 coding sequence is TGTGCCAGCAGCCGATATCCCGCCGGGGAGGAGACCCAGTACTTC.

This clonotype was seen more than once but under ten times. The chain carries TRBV5-1 and TRBJ2-3, with D possibly matching TRBD1 (5 bases). Looked up from germline, CDR1 is SGHRS and CDR2 is YFSETQ. V dropped 4 bases and J dropped 2 bases, with 11 bases sitting between them. The CDR3 covers 14 residues. CDR3: CASSLDMPTDTQYF. The CDR3 bases are TGCGCCAGCAGCCTGGACATGCCCACAGATACGCAGTATTTT.

The CDR3 reads CASSLYPGENGYTF. For the CDR3, the DNA is TGTGCCAGCAGTTTATATCCAGGGGAGAATGGCTACACCTTC. The V and J genes are TRBV12-3 or TRBV12-4 and TRBJ1-2; possible D gene TRBD1, 6 bases. Trimming stripped 2 bases from V and 6 bases from J, with 13 bases between. This CDR3 contains 14 residues.

The chain links TRBV6-5 to TRBJ2-7; either TRBD1 or TRBD2 may fit D (6 bases each). The CDR3 has 13 residues. Germline CDR1 is MNHEY and CDR2 is SVGAGI. V was shortened by 2 bases and J by 3 bases, with 8 bases between the two germline ends. The CDR3 protein is CASSYKGGYEQYF. Here the CDR3 DNA reads TGTGCCAGCAGTTACAAGGGGGGCTACGAGCAGTACTTC.

This clonotype was recorded at least ten times. The rearrangement joins TRBV7-8 to TRBJ2-6, with 9 bases lining up with TRBD1. The V and J ends lost 1 base and 4 bases, in that order; junction bases with no gene match: 11. From germline, CDR1 is SGHVS and CDR2 FQNEAQ. This CDR3 contains 19 residues. CDR3 in amino acids: CASSLETGGIWLGANVLTF. CDR3 nucleotide sequence: TGTGCCAGCAGCTTAGAGACAGGGGGAATTTGGCTAGGGGCCAACGTCCTGACTTTC.

For the CDR3, the DNA is TGTGCCAGCAGAACCGGGACCGCCGGTGGCTACACCTTC. Translated: CASRTGTAGGYTF. V is TRBV6-2 or TRBV6-3 and J is TRBJ1-2; TRBD1 might be the D (5 bases). V was pared by 6 bases and J by 7 bases, with 15 bases between. CDR1 is MNHEY, CDR2 SVGEGT, per germline. There are 13 residues in the CDR3.

CDR3 in DNA: TGTGCCAGCAGCCCACTTGGGCAGTACTTC. Translated, it gives CASSPLGQYF. The J gene is TRBJ2-7, the V gene TRBV7-9; D ambiguous. CDR1 is SEHNR and CDR2 is FQNEAQ in the germline V gene (reference sequence). The CDR3 has 10 residues. V was shortened by 5 bases and J by 9 bases, with 8 bases between the two germline ends.

Details on this clonotype: No conserved phenylalanine or tryptophan is present at the end of the CDR3, so a read error is the likely explanation. The DNA is omitted, as the CDR3 cannot be located on it reliably, and the CDR3 follows TCRdb's listing. CDR3 sequence: CASSYPGDRVR. The chain links TRBV28 to TRBJ2-5; TRBD1 is taken as the D call from the table, unchecked against the DNA. Per germline, CDR1 MDHEN and CDR2 SYDVKM. The CDR3 region is 11 residues in length, termini included.

The chain uses TRBV6-1 and TRBJ1-2; D remains ambiguous. Germline V gene data show CDR1 as MNHNS and CDR2 as SASEGT. CDR3 size: 13 residues. The V end was cut by 4 bases, the J end by 4 bases, with 10 bases between. The CDR3 loop reads CASSVDSVYGYTF. The CDR3 DNA is TGTGCCAGCAGTGTTGATAGTGTCTATGGCTACACCTTC.

This clonotype occurred a few times. V is TRBV6-5 and J is TRBJ2-4; D uncertain. Trimming shortened V by 2 bases and J by 6 bases, and 11 bases separated the two germline ends. The CDR3 is 14 amino acids. Germline lookup yields CDR1 MNHEY and CDR2 SVGAGI. In DNA form, the CDR3 reads TGTGCCAGCAGTTACGGATACGAGATAAACATTCAGTACTTC. Residues: CASSYGYEINIQYF.

The chain combines TRBV11-2 with TRBJ1-1; no definite D call. Trimming left V 10 bases short and J 1 base short, with 16 bases between. Germline V gene data show CDR1 as SGHAT and CDR2 as FQNNGV. The CDR3 extends over 14 amino acids. The CDR3 bases are TGTGCCACCCCCGGCGTCCGAGGGAACACTGAAGCTTTCTTT. This sequence encodes CATPGVRGNTEAFF.

V and J are TRBV27 and TRBJ1-6; D uncertain. Germline lookup yields CDR1 MNHEY and CDR2 SMNVEV (reference sequence). The V and J ends lost 0 bases and 5 bases respectively, with 8 bases between them. CDR3 size: 15 residues. The CDR3 region is CASSLSNGDNSPLHF. CDR3 DNA sequence: TGTGCCAGCAGTTTATCGAACGGAGATAATTCACCCCTCCACTTT.

This clonotype was counted a few times. The V and J genes are TRBV5-1 and TRBJ1-2; tentative D call: TRBD1 (5 bases). The CDR3 sequence is 15 residues long. The germline V gene has CDR1 SGHRS and CDR2 YFSETQ. Trimming left V 0 bases short and J 5 bases short, with 14 bases between. DNA for the CDR3: TGCGCCAGCAGCTTGGATGGGGGTCCCGGTTATGGCTACACCTTC. This codes for CASSLDGGPGYGYTF.

This chain joins TRBV7-8 and TRBJ1-4; the D is unclear. V was clipped by 5 bases and J by 8 bases, with 18 bases between them. Germline V gives CDR1 SGHVS, CDR2 FQNEAQ. The CDR3 totals 15 residues. CDR3 bases: TGTGCCAGCAGCGGCCCGGGCGCGGGAGGCGAAAAACTGTTTTTT. Translated: CASSGPGAGGEKLFF.

V gene TRBV24-1 combines with J gene TRBJ1-5, with TRBD1 matching over 9 bases. V dropped 6 bases and J dropped 7; count of bases not matched to a gene: 9. In germline, CDR1 is KGHDR, CDR2 SFDVKD. The CDR3 is 15 amino acids. The CDR3 sequence: CATSSGTGIWQPQHF. The CDR3 DNA reads as TGTGCCACCAGTTCGGGGACAGGGATTTGGCAGCCCCAGCATTTT.

CDR3 coding DNA: TGTGCCAGCAGCTTAGCGCAGGGAAGCTCCTACAATGAGCAGTTCTTC. Amino acids: CASSLAQGSSYNEQFF. The chain recombines TRBV7-9 with TRBJ2-1; D perhaps matches TRBD1 (5 bases). The germline V and J ends were trimmed by 0 bases and 0 bases, with 9 bases remaining between them. The CDR3 is 16 amino acids. Germline V gives CDR1 SEHNR, CDR2 FQNEAQ (reference sequence). Based on the CDR3 plus reference TRBV7-9 and TRBJ2-1, the full variable domain is DTGVSQNPRHKITKRGQNVTFRCDPISEHNRLYWYRQTLGQGPEFLTYFQNEAQLEKSRLLSDRFSAERPKGSFSTLEIQRTEQGDSAMYLCASSLAQGSSYNEQFFGPGTRLTVL.

The CDR3: CASSSTGTSGYYEQYF. The DNA for the CDR3 is TGTGCCAGCAGCTCTACCGGGACTAGCGGGTATTACGAGCAGTACTTC. The chain combines TRBV7-8 with TRBJ2-7; 12 bases are a match to TRBD2. Unmatched junction bases numbered 8, after V lost 4 bases and J lost 4 bases. CDR3 length: 16 residues. Germline lookup yields CDR1 SGHVS and CDR2 FQNEAQ.

V and J are TRBV12-3 or TRBV12-4 and TRBJ2-7, with D perhaps TRBD2 (5 bases). The CDR3 is 15 residues long. V was pared by 5 bases and J by 2 bases, with 16 bases between. CDR3 DNA sequence: TGTGCCAGCAGTGCAGGCGGTGGGAGCCCCTACGAGCAGTACTTC. This codes for CASSAGGGSPYEQYF.

The chain recombines TRBV9 with TRBJ2-3; D unresolved. The CDR3 runs to 14 residues. Trimming removed 3 bases from V and 2 bases from J, with 10 bases in between. Germline loops: CDR1 SGDLS, CDR2 YYNGEE. This chain's CDR3 is CASSEGSNTDTQYF. Written as DNA, the CDR3 is TGTGCCAGCAGCGAGGGATCAAACACAGATACGCAGTATTTT.

V usage is TRBV11-2 and J usage is TRBJ2-3; the match to TRBD1 covers 7 bases. V shed 5 bases, J shed 0 bases, and the junction held 5 bases outside the gene matches. The CDR3 length is 15 residues. The germline V gene has CDR1 SGHAT and CDR2 FQNNGV. CDR3 region: CASSPWTGSTDTQYF. CDR3 nucleotide sequence: TGTGCCAGCAGCCCATGGACAGGAAGCACAGATACGCAGTATTTT.

In its sample, this clonotype was seen a few times. The chain carries TRBV19 and TRBJ1-5; weak D call: TRBD1 (5 bases). The CDR3 loop spans 15 amino acids. V was pared by 7 bases and J by 0 bases, with 13 bases between. CDR1 is LNHDA, CDR2 SQIVND, per germline (reference sequence). The DNA for the CDR3 is TGTGCCAGTAACCGGGACGCTTATAGCAATCAGCCCCAGCATTTT. It specifies CASNRDAYSNQPQHF.

This chain uses TRBV6-2 or TRBV6-3 with TRBJ1-1; 7 nucleotides match TRBD1. Per the germline V gene, CDR1 is MNHEY and CDR2 is SVGEGT. The trim removed 5 bases at V and 2 bases at J, leaving 11 bases unmatched. This CDR3 is built from 16 residues. As DNA, the CDR3 is TGTGCCAGCAGTAATCCTTCGACAGGGCGAAACACTGAAGCTTTCTTT. Its protein product is CASSNPSTGRNTEAFF.

The chain has TRBV11-2 and TRBJ2-5; no firm D call. The CDR3 runs to 13 residues. Germline CDR1 reads SGHAT; CDR2 reads FQNNGV. V shed 3 bases and J shed 7 bases, with 12 bases lying between them. CDR3 in amino acids: CASSLGHRGTQYF. In DNA form, the CDR3 reads TGTGCCAGCAGCTTGGGCCACCGCGGGACCCAGTACTTC.

CDR3 DNA sequence: TGTGCCAGTAGTTTGGAAATAGGGTACAATGAGCAGTTCTTC. It codes for CASSLEIGYNEQFF. This chain uses TRBV19 with TRBJ2-1; D is uncertain. Germline V gene lookup returns CDR1 LNHDA and CDR2 SQIVND (reference sequence). The CDR3 consists of 14 residues. Trimming removed 5 bases from V and 4 bases from J, with 12 bases in between.

This clonotype was counted a few times. The V call is TRBV19, the J call TRBJ2-1; no clear D gene. Between the trimmed V and J ends, which lost 5 bases and 8 bases, there was a span of 7 bases. This CDR3 has 11 amino acids. Germline V gives CDR1 LNHDA, CDR2 SQIVND (reference sequence). CDR3 sequence (DNA): TGTGCCAGTAGTTCCCGTGATGAGCAGTTCTTC. Amino acids: CASSSRDEQFF.

This clonotype was observed a few times. The rearrangement links TRBV12-5 to TRBJ2-3; a weak D match, TRBD2 (5 bases). Germline V gene sequence: CDR1 LGHNT, CDR2 FRNRAP. There are 13 residues in the CDR3. V was pared by 5 bases and J by 6 bases, with 12 bases between. CDR3 residues: CASGPSPGDTQYF. The CDR3 nucleotides read TGTGCTAGTGGTCCCAGCCCGGGGGATACGCAGTATTTT.

This clonotype was seen at least ten times. Written as DNA, the CDR3 is TGCGCCAGCAGCTTGAGGGACAGGGGGCGGCAGACCCAGTACTTC. This encodes CASSLRDRGRQTQYF. V usage is TRBV5-1 and J usage is TRBJ2-5; 12 nucleotides align to TRBD1. V lost 1 base and J lost 6; bases outside the gene matches: 4. This CDR3 has 15 residues. Germline V gene lookup returns CDR1 SGHRS and CDR2 YFSETQ.